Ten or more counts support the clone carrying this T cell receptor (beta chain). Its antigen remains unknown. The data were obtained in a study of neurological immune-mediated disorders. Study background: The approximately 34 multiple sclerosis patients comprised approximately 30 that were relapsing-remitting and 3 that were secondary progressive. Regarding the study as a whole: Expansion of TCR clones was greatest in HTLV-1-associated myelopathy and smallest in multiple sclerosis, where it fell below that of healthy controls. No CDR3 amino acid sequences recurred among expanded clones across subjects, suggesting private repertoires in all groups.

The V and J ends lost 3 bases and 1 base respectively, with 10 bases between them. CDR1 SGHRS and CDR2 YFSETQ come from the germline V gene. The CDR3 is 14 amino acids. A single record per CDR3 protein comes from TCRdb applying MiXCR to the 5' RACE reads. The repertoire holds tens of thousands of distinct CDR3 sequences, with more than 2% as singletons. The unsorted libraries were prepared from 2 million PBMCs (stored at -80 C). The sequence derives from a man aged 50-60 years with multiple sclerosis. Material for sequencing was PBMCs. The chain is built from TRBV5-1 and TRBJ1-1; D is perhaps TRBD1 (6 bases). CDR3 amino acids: CASSWGGGNTEAFF. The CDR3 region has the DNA TGCGCCAGCAGCTGGGGAGGGGGGAACACTGAAGCTTTCTTT.